Presented here are 10 T cell receptor beta chains from one specimen sequenced in a study of T cells expressing NK-cell markers. TCRdb reprocessed the 5' RACE reads and keeps a single row for each CDR3 protein, giving no DNA. This sample's clone table lists 350,000 to 450,000 distinct CDR3 sequences. Sequences were obtained from blood T cells: a sorted CD56 or NKG2C T cell subset, CD4+ or CD8+ T cells, or bulk PBMC T cells (not recorded which). The receptors were sampled from a man aged 18-70 years in good health.

This sequence joins TRBV12-3 or TRBV12-4 and TRBJ1-2. The CDR3 has 14 amino acids. The CDR3: CASSSRRGSYGYTF.

The chain is built from TRBV4-1 and TRBJ2-2; the D call of TRBD1 rests on TCRdb alone, since no DNA is present to check it. Germline CDR1 MGHRA, CDR2 YSYEKL. CDR3 length equals 14 residues. This CDR3 reads CASSQGADTGELFF.

This chain links TRBV29-1 with TRBJ2-7; TCRdb names TRBD1, which stays unverified in the absence of DNA. Per the germline V gene, CDR1 is SQVTM and CDR2 is ANQGSEA. The CDR3 is made up of 15 amino acids. The CDR3 region is CSVDHRDRGRYEQYF.

The genes are TRBV7-8 and TRBJ2-7; TCRdb picks TRBD2, but there is no DNA to check that call. The germline V gene encodes CDR1 SGHVS and CDR2 FQNEAQ. The CDR3 totals 14 residues. The CDR3 is CASSARTEPYEQYF.

J is TRBJ2-1 and V is TRBV3-1. Germline V gene sequence: CDR1 LGHDT, CDR2 YNNKEL (reference sequence). This CDR3 has 13 amino acids. CDR3: CASSQRMNNEQFF.

The chain joins TRBV20-1 to TRBJ2-5; TCRdb selects TRBD1, and the lack of DNA leaves this call unchecked. The length of the CDR3 is 12 residues. Germline V gives CDR1 DFQATT, CDR2 SNEGSKA (reference sequence). CDR3 loop: CSARDHLETQYF.

The rearrangement uses TRBV18 and TRBJ2-7; TCRdb designates TRBD2, a call that cannot be tested without DNA. Germline V gene lookup returns CDR1 KGHSH and CDR2 LQKENI. The CDR3 sequence is 15 residues long. The CDR3 reads CASSSLAGGPYEQYF.

This chain joins TRBV20-1 and TRBJ1-4; TCRdb's D call, TRBD1, is unchecked because there is no DNA. Germline V CDR1 and CDR2: DFQATT, SNEGSKA (reference sequence). There are 13 residues in the CDR3. The CDR3 loop reads CSAPIRGREKLFF.

The chain uses TRBV11-2 and TRBJ2-2; TCRdb gives TRBD1 as the D gene, but with no DNA this cannot be confirmed. The CDR3 runs 15 residues. Germline V CDR1 and CDR2: SGHAT, FQNNGV. CDR3 amino acids: CASSSTDRRPGELFF.

This rearrangement joins TRBV20-1 to TRBJ2-5; TCRdb outputs TRBD2, but without DNA this stays unchecked. The germline gives CDR1 DFQATT, CDR2 SNEGSKA (reference sequence). CDR3 length: 12 residues. CDR3 region: CAGGGGPETQYF.